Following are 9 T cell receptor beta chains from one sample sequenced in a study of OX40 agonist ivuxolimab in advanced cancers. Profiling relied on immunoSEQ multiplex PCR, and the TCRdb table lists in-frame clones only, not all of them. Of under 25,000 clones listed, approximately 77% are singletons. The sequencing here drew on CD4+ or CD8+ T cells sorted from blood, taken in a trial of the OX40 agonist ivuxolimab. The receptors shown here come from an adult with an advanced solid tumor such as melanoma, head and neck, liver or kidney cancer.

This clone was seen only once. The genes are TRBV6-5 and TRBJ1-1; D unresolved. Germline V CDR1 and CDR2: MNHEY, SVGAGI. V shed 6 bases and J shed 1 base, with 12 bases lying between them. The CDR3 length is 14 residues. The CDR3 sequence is CASSQSDGNTEAFF. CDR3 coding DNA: TGTGCCAGCAGCCAATCGGACGGGAACACTGAAGCTTTCTTT.

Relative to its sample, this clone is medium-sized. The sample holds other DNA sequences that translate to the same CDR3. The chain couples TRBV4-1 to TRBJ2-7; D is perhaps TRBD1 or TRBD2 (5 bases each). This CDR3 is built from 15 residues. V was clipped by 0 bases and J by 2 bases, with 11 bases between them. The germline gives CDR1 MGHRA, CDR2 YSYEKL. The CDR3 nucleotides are TGCGCCAGCAGCCAAGAGGGGCGGGTCACCTACGAGCAGTACTTC. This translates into CASSQEGRVTYEQYF.

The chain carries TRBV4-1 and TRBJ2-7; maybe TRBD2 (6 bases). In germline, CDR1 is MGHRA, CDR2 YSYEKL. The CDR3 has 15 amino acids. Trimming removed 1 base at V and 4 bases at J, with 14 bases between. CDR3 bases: TGCGCCAGCAGCCAAGTCGTTGCCGGAGGGTACGAGCAGTACTTC. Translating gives CASSQVVAGGYEQYF.

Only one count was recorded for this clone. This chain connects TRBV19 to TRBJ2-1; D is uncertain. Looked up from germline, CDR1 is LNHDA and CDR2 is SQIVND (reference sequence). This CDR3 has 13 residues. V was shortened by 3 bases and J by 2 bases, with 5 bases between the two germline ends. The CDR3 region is CASSMDPYNEQFF. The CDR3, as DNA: TGTGCCAGTAGTATGGACCCCTACAATGAGCAGTTCTTC.

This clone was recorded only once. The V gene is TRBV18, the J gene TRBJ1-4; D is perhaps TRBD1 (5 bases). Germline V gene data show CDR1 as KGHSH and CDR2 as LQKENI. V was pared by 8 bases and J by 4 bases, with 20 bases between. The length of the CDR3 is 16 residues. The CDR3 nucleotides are TGTGCCAGCCCACTTCCCCGACAGAAGCTTAATGAAAAACTGTTTTTT. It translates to CASPLPRQKLNEKLFF.

The CDR3 DNA is TGCGCCAGCAGCTTGGAACAGAACAATCAGCCCCAGCATTTT. It translates to CASSLEQNNQPQHF. The genes are TRBV5-1 and TRBJ1-5; D unclear. The CDR3 is 14 residues long. From germline, CDR1 is SGHRS and CDR2 YFSETQ. Trimming took off 0 bases at V and 3 bases at J, with 7 bases between the two ends. Full variable domain (rest looked up from reference TRBV5-1 and TRBJ1-5): KAGVTQTPRYLIKTRGQQVTLSCSPISGHRSVSWYQQTPGQGLQFLFEYFSETQRNKGNFPGRFSGRQFSNSRSEMNVSTLELGDSALYLCASSLEQNNQPQHFGDGTRLSIL.

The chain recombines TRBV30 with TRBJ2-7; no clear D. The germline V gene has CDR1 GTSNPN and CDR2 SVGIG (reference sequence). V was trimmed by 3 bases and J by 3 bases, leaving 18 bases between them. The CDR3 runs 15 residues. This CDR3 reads CAWSSIGGSYYEQYF. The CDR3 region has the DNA TGTGCCTGGAGCTCTATAGGCGGATCTTACTACGAGCAGTACTTC.

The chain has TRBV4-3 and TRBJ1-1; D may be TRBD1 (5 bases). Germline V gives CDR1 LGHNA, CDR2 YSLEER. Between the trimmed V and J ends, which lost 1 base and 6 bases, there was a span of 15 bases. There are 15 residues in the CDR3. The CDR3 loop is CASSQVGRGLPEAFF. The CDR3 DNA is TGCGCCAGCAGCCAAGTCGGCCGGGGGTTACCTGAAGCTTTCTTT.

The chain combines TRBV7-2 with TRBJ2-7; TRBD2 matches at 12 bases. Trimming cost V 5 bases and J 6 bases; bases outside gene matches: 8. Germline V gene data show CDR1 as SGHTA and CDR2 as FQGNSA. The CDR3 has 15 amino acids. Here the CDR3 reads CASSRSGTSGFEQYF. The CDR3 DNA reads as TGTGCCAGCAGCCGCTCCGGGACTAGCGGGTTCGAGCAGTACTTC.